The rows below give T cell receptor beta chains drawn from one sample of a study of shared clonotypes between healthy human individuals. TCRdb's copy holds only in-frame clones and misses some; the assay was immunoSEQ multiplex PCR. Altogether millions of clones are present, about 93% being singletons, with the ten largest covering around 1.7%. Specimen: naive CD8+ T cells from PBMCs. The receptors here all came from a man in his late teens or twenties in good health. Some clones in this sample may be carry-over from other donors' samples. The CDR3 runs from the conserved cysteine through the conserved F or W.

TRBV10-3,TRBJ1-1,CAISERGSVTEAFF
TRBV9,TRBJ2-2,CASSVDPGTGELFF
TRBV7-8,TRBJ2-5,CASSLLLGHQETQYF
TRBV5-1,TRBJ1-1,CASSPPFGLNTEAFF
TRBV28,TRBJ2-2,CASSFYTGELFF
TRBV6-5,TRBJ1-2,CASSYSEDRVRYGYTF
TRBV9,TRBJ2-1,CASSAPGTRIPNEQFF
TRBV6-6,TRBJ1-3,CASSYYSAGSGNTIYF
TRBV27,TRBJ2-7,CASSFTGTGYEQYF
TRBV7-8,TRBJ1-3,CASSTRESGNTIYF
TRBV4-3,TRBJ2-7,CASSQDWGTNYEQYF
TRBV4-3,TRBJ1-1,CASSYRQGQTEAFF
TRBV11-2,TRBJ2-1,CASSLAGGTLYNEQFF
TRBV5-1,TRBJ1-4,CASSLVGGSNEKLFF
TRBV27,TRBJ1-1,CASSFQIGAEAFF
TRBV28,TRBJ2-3,CASSFPIRLAGGLTDTQYF
TRBV7-9,TRBJ2-1,CASSSGLDYNEQFF
TRBV19,TRBJ2-7,CASSPTLAGWSYEQYF
TRBV29-1,TRBJ2-1,CSVEGVAGGTSYNEQFF
TRBV7-8,TRBJ2-5,CASSLDFLETQYF
TRBV14,TRBJ2-3,CASSPNTQYF
TRBV6-4,TRBJ2-1,CASSETSGYNEQFF
TRBV5-1,TRBJ2-7,CASSPSASGRATYEQYF
TRBV20-1,TRBJ2-5,CSAQDQETQYF
TRBV7-3,TRBJ1-1,CASSPNWDSRTEAFF
TRBV2,TRBJ2-7,CASSNAWTSGSYEQYF
TRBV6-1,TRBJ2-1,CASRDYYNEQFF
TRBV25-1,TRBJ2-3,CASSTGGDTQYF
TRBV7-9,TRBJ1-1,CASSPTTGLSTEAFF
TRBV5-5,TRBJ1-2,CASSSSGQNLYGYTF
TRBV4-1,TRBJ2-7,CASSLRQENYEQYF
TRBV4-3,TRBJ2-7,CASSQDPGFGEQYF
TRBV7-9,TRBJ1-1,CASSLTPHGINTEAFF
TRBV27,TRBJ2-1,CASSFVWGRAVEQFF
TRBV19,TRBJ1-2,CASSINSGPYGYTF
TRBV6-6,TRBJ2-7,CASSETGTYEQYF
TRBV2,TRBJ2-7,CASRSGSLEQYF
TRBV7-9,TRBJ2-7,CASFGSQGGIEAYEQYF
TRBV7-2,TRBJ2-3,CASSLEPLGRTDTQYF
TRBV10-3,TRBJ2-7,CAISSEGLAGYEQYF
TRBV6-4,TRBJ2-7,CASSEAQGASYEQYF
TRBV2,TRBJ2-7,CASSESKGTGKHEQYF
TRBV30,.,CAWSVQGEDEQYF
TRBV28,TRBJ2-7,CASSKSGSYGEQYF
TRBV28,TRBJ2-7,CASSLIRDRADEQYF
TRBV4-1,TRBJ2-1,CASSQDLGGGPYNEQFF
TRBV7-8,TRBJ2-5,CASSPGGGTGSQETQYF
TRBV5-5,TRBJ2-1,CASSLPYNEQFF
TRBV7-8,TRBJ2-3,CASSSLGQGSTDTQYF
TRBV5-1,TRBJ2-3,CASSDTDTQYF
TRBV13,TRBJ2-5,CASSETGQGAGETQYF
TRBV5-1,.,CASSLGHPGAYYEQYF
TRBV6-1,TRBJ1-1,CASTEVRGPETEAFF
TRBV7-9,TRBJ2-7,CASSLAEDRAAEQYF
TRBV5-1,TRBJ1-5,CASSLAANQPQHF